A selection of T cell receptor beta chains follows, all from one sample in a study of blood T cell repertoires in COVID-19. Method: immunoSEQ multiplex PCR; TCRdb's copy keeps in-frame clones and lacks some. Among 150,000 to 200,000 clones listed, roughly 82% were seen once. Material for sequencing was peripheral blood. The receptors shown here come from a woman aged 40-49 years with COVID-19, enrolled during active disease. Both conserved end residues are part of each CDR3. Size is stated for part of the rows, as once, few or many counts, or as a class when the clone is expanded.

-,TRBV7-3,CASSPGTSGRAGHNSYNEQFF
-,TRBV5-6,CASSLVSGAEAFF
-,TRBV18,CASSTDRGRTDNEQFF
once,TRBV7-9,CASSSSAGQFLNTEAFF
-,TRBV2,CASSVRGRLTDTQYF
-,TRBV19,CASSTPLAGNEQFF
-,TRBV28,CASKSRWVRDTNSPLHF
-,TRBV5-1,CASSYSGGGYNEQFF
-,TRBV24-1,CATSDSAGGRWNEQFF
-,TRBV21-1,CASSVKGKDDSYNEQFF
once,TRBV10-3,CAISGTSGRALNEQYF
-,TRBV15,CATSNQREGGEQFF
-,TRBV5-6,CASSLVGAMGTQYF
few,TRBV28,CASSFGDTQETQYF
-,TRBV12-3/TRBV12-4,CASSIYRVSEQYF
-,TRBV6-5,CASSYSTGVGETQYF
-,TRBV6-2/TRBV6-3,CASSFSGRALNEQFF
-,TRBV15,CATSRGSQNEQFF
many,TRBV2,CASREGAFPGELFF
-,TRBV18,CASSPGLRTDTQYF
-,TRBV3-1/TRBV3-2,CASRKASGSNEQFF
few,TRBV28,CASSPVASGAPEQFF
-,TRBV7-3,CASSLTGQGTQYF
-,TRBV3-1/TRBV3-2,CASSQGRGLGTGELFF
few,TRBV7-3,CASSKRPIQAGSTDTQYF
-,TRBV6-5,CASRTSGRGDEQFF
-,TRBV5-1,CASSLEEFLQQETQYF
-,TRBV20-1,CSARAPVTQYF
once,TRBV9,CASSVGTGELSNQPQHF
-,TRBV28,CASSPLGRSEKLFF
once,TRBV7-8,CATTSGLSTDTQYF
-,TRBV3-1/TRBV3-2,CASSQGAGETQYF
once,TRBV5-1,CASSLVPAGDNEQFF
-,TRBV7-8,CASSFYPGTYEQYF
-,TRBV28,CASSLPDTTRNEQFF
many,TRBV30,CAWIRDRVLNYGYTF
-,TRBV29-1,CSVVGDNSYEQYF
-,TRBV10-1,CASSLGTEQYF
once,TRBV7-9,CASRHNFKKGPGTEAFF
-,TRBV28,CASSPSTRGAKQPQHF
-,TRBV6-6,CASRGTGGAFGYTF
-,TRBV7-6,CASSPTNQVTGNTIYF
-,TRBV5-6,CASTLGQGARNSPLHF
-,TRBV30,CAWTKLGNTEAFF
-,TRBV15,CATSTSGNPDTQYF
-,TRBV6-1,CASSEPGQMNTEAFF
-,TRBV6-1,CASSETRLSPLHF
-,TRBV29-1,CSVEFGGKLFF
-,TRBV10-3,CAISESNPSGDSYEQYF
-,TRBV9,CASSEGADTEAFF
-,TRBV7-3,CASSLTGLAGDWQFF
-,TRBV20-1,CSASVYSVYNEQFF
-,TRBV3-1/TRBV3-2,CASSGGYSNQPQHF
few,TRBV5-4,CASSEQTGRGSYEQYF
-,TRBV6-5,CASSSTGGELNTEAFF
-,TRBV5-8,CASSSRESAGNEQFF
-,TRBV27,CASRLGRTSSGTYNEQFF
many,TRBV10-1,CASPPRGVLSYNEQFF